Listed here are 23 T cell receptor beta chains from one sample, sequenced in a study of control samples from healthy donors and cancer patients. The data were produced by immunoSEQ multiplex PCR, yet TCRdb's version contains in-frame clones alone and is incomplete. The repertoire holds 400,000 to 500,000 clones, with over 75% as singletons. What was sequenced was PBMCs. Receptors were obtained from a man aged 35-49 years with head and neck cancer.

J is TRBJ1-5 and V is TRBV10-1; D is unclear. The CDR3 has 16 amino acids. CDR1 is WNHNN, CDR2 SYGVQD, per germline (reference sequence). The V end lost 8 bases, the J end lost 0 bases, and 17 bases lay between the germline ends. The CDR3: CASSDQAYDSNQPQHF. The CDR3 DNA follows: TGCGCCAGCTCGGATCAGGCGTATGATAGCAATCAGCCCCAGCATTTT.

The CDR3 spells CASSLSGPIEQYF. The CDR3 nucleotides are TGTGCCAGTAGTTTGTCAGGCCCGATCGAGCAGTACTTC. The V call is TRBV19, the J call TRBJ2-7; D uncertain. V lost 5 bases to trimming and J lost 6 bases, with 14 bases between them. There are 13 residues in the CDR3. Germline V gene data show CDR1 as LNHDA and CDR2 as SQIVND (reference sequence).

This clone was picked up one time. The V call is TRBV18, the J call TRBJ1-1; TRBD1 might be the D (5 bases). The CDR3 is 14 residues long. V lost 1 base and J lost 1, with 7 bases in between. Per germline, CDR1 KGHSH and CDR2 LQKENI. The CDR3 DNA is TGTGCCAGCTCACCACTCGGGGGGAACACTGAAGCTTTCTTT. Residues: CASSPLGGNTEAFF.

This rearrangement joins TRBV7-3 to TRBJ2-2; either TRBD1 or TRBD2 may supply D (5 bases each). V lost 3 bases to trimming and J lost 0 bases, with 8 bases between them. CDR3 size: 15 residues. Germline V lookup: CDR1 SGHTA, CDR2 FQGTGA. The CDR3, as DNA: TGTGCCAGCAGCTTGATGGGGGCGAACACCGGGGAGCTGTTTTTT. It is translated as CASSLMGANTGELFF.

V is TRBV15 and J is TRBJ2-7, with 11 bases identical to TRBD1. This CDR3 is 14 amino acids long. The germline CDR1 and CDR2 sequences are LNHNV and YYDKDF (reference sequence). The ends lost 5 bases at V and 4 bases at J; junction bases unmatched: 4. For the CDR3, the DNA is TGTGCCACCAGCGGGACAGGGGGTATGTACGAGCAGTACTTC. Translating it yields CATSGTGGMYEQYF.

The V gene is TRBV5-6, the J gene TRBJ1-1; D call uncertain. Germline V gene sequence: CDR1 SGHDT, CDR2 YYEEEE. Trimming removed 0 bases at V and 4 bases at J, with 13 bases between. This CDR3 comprises 15 residues. The CDR3: CASSLEFRESTEAFF. CDR3 bases: TGTGCCAGCAGCTTGGAGTTTAGGGAGAGCACTGAAGCTTTCTTT.

The chain has TRBV6-2 or TRBV6-3 and TRBJ1-1; the D is unclear. This CDR3 contains 13 residues. Germline values: CDR1 MNHEY, CDR2 SVGEGT. Trimming stripped 6 bases from V and 3 bases from J, with 11 bases between. The CDR3, as DNA: TGTGCCAGCAGCCGATTTAGGGACACTGAAGCTTTCTTT. This sequence encodes CASSRFRDTEAFF.

The CDR3 DNA is TGTGCCAGCAGCTTAGGGGACCCGGGGATGGGGACCCAGTACTTC. As protein: CASSLGDPGMGTQYF. The gene calls are TRBV11-1 and TRBJ2-5, with D perhaps being TRBD1 or TRBD2 (5 bases each). V shed 1 base and J shed 7 bases, with 16 bases lying between them. Germline CDR1 SGHAT, CDR2 FQDESV (reference sequence). This CDR3 spans 15 amino acids.

The chain employs TRBV15 and TRBJ1-6, with D uncertain. V lost 5 bases, J lost 5 bases, and 16 bases lay in between. Germline V gene sequence: CDR1 LNHNV, CDR2 YYDKDF (reference sequence). The CDR3 runs to 16 residues. CDR3 sequence: CATSALRGPNNSPLHF. The CDR3 coding sequence is TGTGCCACCAGCGCCCTCCGGGGTCCCAATAATTCACCCCTCCACTTT.

The rearrangement links TRBV4-3 to TRBJ1-4; D uncertain. Germline CDR1 LGHNA, CDR2 YSLEER. V dropped 0 bases and J dropped 8 bases, with 13 bases sitting between them. CDR3 length: 15 amino acids. The CDR3 bases are TGCGCCAGCAGCCAAGAAGGCAGGACTAGCGAAAAACTGTTTTTT. Its translation is CASSQEGRTSEKLFF.

The chain employs TRBV19 and TRBJ1-6; no firm D call. The CDR3 is 17 amino acids. V was trimmed by 1 base and J by 0 bases, leaving 10 bases between them. The germline V gene encodes CDR1 LNHDA and CDR2 SQIVND (reference sequence). The DNA for the CDR3 is TGTGCCAGTAGTATAGGCACATGGCGCTCCTATAATTCACCCCTCCACTTT. Its translation: CASSIGTWRSYNSPLHF.

The rearrangement joins TRBV5-8 to TRBJ2-7; D ambiguous. The CDR3 has 11 amino acids. Trimming stripped 4 bases from V and 3 bases from J, with 5 bases between. CDR1 and CDR2 from the germline V gene are SGHTS and YDEGEE. Here the CDR3 reads CASSGYYEQYF. The CDR3 DNA sequence: TGTGCCAGCAGCGGCTACTACGAGCAGTACTTC.

V is TRBV24-1 and J is TRBJ1-2, with 9 bases fitting TRBD1. The CDR3 has 16 amino acids. V dropped 3 bases and J dropped 0; count of bases not matched to a gene: 4. Germline assignment: CDR1 KGHDR and CDR2 SFDVKD. CDR3 amino acids: CATSDQDRGPNYGYTF. The CDR3 bases are TGTGCCACCAGTGATCAGGACAGGGGACCTAACTATGGCTACACCTTC.

With respect to this clone: The sample carries other DNA sequences with the same CDR3. V and J are TRBV7-3 and TRBJ2-3, with a weak D call TRBD1 (5 bases). CDR3 length: 14 residues. Trimming left V 1 base short and J 3 bases short, with 8 bases between. Germline lookup yields CDR1 SGHTA and CDR2 FQGTGA. The CDR3 region is CASSLNSGTDTQYF. The CDR3 DNA is TGTGCCAGCAGCTTAAATTCAGGGACAGATACGCAGTATTTT.

This clone has just a few counts. The CDR3 bases are TGTGCCAGCAGCGAAACCAGCTCTGGAAACACCATATATTTT. Its translation is CASSETSSGNTIYF. V usage is TRBV7-8 and J usage is TRBJ1-3; D call uncertain. Germline V lookup: CDR1 SGHVS, CDR2 FQNEAQ. This CDR3 region has 14 residues. The germline V and J ends were trimmed by 5 bases and 0 bases, with 8 bases remaining between them.

This chain uses TRBV2 with TRBJ1-6; the D is unclear. Germline V CDR1 and CDR2: SNHLY, FYNNEI. CDR3 length: 16 residues. The V gene lost 10 bases and the J gene lost 0 bases, with 16 bases spanning the gap. Written as DNA, the CDR3 is TGTGCCACCGCTACCGATAGAAACTCCTATAATTCACCCCTCCACTTT. This gives the protein CATATDRNSYNSPLHF.

The V call is TRBV28, the J call TRBJ1-3, with TRBD1 as a possible D gene (5 bases). V was shortened by 5 bases and J by 0 bases, with 11 bases between the two germline ends. Germline V gene data show CDR1 as MDHEN and CDR2 as SYDVKM. The CDR3 is made up of 15 amino acids. CDR3 amino acids: CASSVADSSGNTIYF. The CDR3 nucleotides are TGTGCCAGCAGTGTCGCCGACAGCTCTGGAAACACCATATATTTT.

This sequence joins TRBV3-1 (or the pseudogene TRBV3-2) and TRBJ2-5; D ambiguous. The V gene's germline CDR1 is LGHDT and CDR2 YNNKEL (reference sequence). With 4 bases removed from V and 1 base from J, the gap between germline ends came to 4 bases. CDR3 length: 12 amino acids. This CDR3 reads CASSPLQETQYF. The DNA of the CDR3 is TGTGCCAGCAGCCCCCTCCAAGAGACCCAGTACTTC.

The V call is TRBV6-9, the J call TRBJ1-5; the D is unclear. Germline V gives CDR1 MNHGY, CDR2 SVAAGI. The V and J ends lost 6 bases and 3 bases respectively, with 12 bases between them. This CDR3 region has 14 residues. The CDR3 protein is CASSAERNNQPQHF. CDR3 DNA: TGTGCCAGCAGCGCCGAGCGTAACAATCAGCCCCAGCATTTT.

The chain has TRBV15 and TRBJ2-7; D may match TRBD1 or TRBD2 (6 bases each). The length of the CDR3 is 13 residues. V lost 3 bases and J 7 bases, leaving 13 bases between the germline ends. Germline V gene lookup returns CDR1 LNHNV and CDR2 YYDKDF (reference sequence). The CDR3 reads CATSSGRGGEQYF. For the CDR3, the DNA is TGTGCCACCAGCAGCGGCAGGGGAGGAGAGCAGTACTTC.

The CDR3, as DNA: TGTGCCAGTAGTATGTGGACAGGGGAGGGCATTCAGTACTTC. This sequence encodes CASSMWTGEGIQYF. The rearrangement uses TRBV19 and TRBJ2-4; 9 bases align to TRBD1. V shed 3 bases, J shed 9 bases, and the junction held 6 bases outside the gene matches. The CDR3 sequence is 14 residues long. In germline, CDR1 is LNHDA, CDR2 SQIVND (reference sequence).

The gene calls are TRBV9 and TRBJ2-3; possible D gene TRBD2, 7 bases. V lost 4 bases to trimming and J lost 0 bases, with 18 bases between them. CDR1 SGDLS and CDR2 YYNGEE come from the germline V gene. The CDR3 runs to 17 residues. CDR3 coding DNA: TGTGCCAGCAGCACTAGGGGGGGCCGCCCTAGCACAGATACGCAGTATTTT. Protein sequence: CASSTRGGRPSTDTQYF.

V gene TRBV9 combines with J gene TRBJ2-1; possibly TRBD1 for D (6 bases). This CDR3 is 15 amino acids long. Trimming took off 0 bases at V and 5 bases at J, with 12 bases between the two ends. The V gene's germline CDR1 is SGDLS and CDR2 YYNGEE. CDR3 nucleotides: TGTGCCAGCAGCGTAGACAGGGTCCTAGACAATGAGCAGTTCTTC. Its protein is CASSVDRVLDNEQFF.